The rows below give T cell receptor beta chains drawn from one sample of a study of a mutant IDH1 vaccine in newly diagnosed glioma. TCRdb's copy holds only in-frame clones and misses some; the assay was immunoSEQ multiplex PCR. Of approximately 54,000 clones in the sample, 65% to 85% were seen once. This specimen consisted of PBMCs, obtained from a glioma patient treated with radiotherapy, temozolomide or both. These receptors originate from a man younger than 30 with glioma. Both conserved end residues are part of each CDR3. The D gene is left open where the match is weak. Clone size appears in some rows only: once, few, many, or a class for an expanded clone.

D gene	V gene	clone size	J gene	CDR3 DNA	CDR3 protein
TRBD2	TRBV5-1	.	TRBJ2-7	TGCGCCAGCAGCCGGACTAGCGAATACGAGCAGTACTTC	CASSRTSEYEQYF
TRBD2	TRBV7-2	.	TRBJ2-7	TGTGCCAGCGGCTTCCGCGGGAGTGCTTACGAGCAGTACTTC	CASGFRGSAYEQYF
.	TRBV6-5	.	TRBJ2-7	TGTGCCAGCAGTTACTCGGGAGTCAAGCAGTACTTC	CASSYSGVKQYF
TRBD1	TRBV7-9	.	TRBJ1-2	TGTGCCAGCAGCTCCTTGACAGGGGATGGTTTGGGTCGGGGCTACACCTTC	CASSSLTGDGLGRGYTF
.	TRBV7-8	.	TRBJ1-5	TGTGCCAGCAGCTTAGCCGCCCGGGGCCGCTTCGTCAATCAGCCCCAGCATTTT	CASSLAARGRFVNQPQHF
TRBD1	TRBV2	once	TRBJ1-1	TGTGCCAGCGGCCGGGACAGGGTTCTCGTGAACACTGAAGCTTTCTTT	CASGRDRVLVNTEAFF
TRBD2	TRBV29-1	.	TRBJ2-3	TGCAGCGTTGGGGGTGTGACTAGCGGCTTCACAGATACGCAGTATTTT	CSVGGVTSGFTDTQYF
TRBD2	TRBV7-9	.	TRBJ2-3	TGTGCCAGCAGATACCCTAGCGGGGGGGATCAAGATACGCAGTATTTT	CASRYPSGGDQDTQYF
TRBD1	TRBV15	.	TRBJ1-4	TGTGCCACCAGCAGCGTTGACAGGGGAAATGAAAAACTGTTTTTT	CATSSVDRGNEKLFF
TRBD1	TRBV5-4	.	TRBJ1-1	TGTACCAGCAGGCTACAGGGGGCAGGGAACACTGAAGCTTTCTTT	CTSRLQGAGNTEAFF
.	TRBV6-5	.	TRBJ1-1	TGTGCCAGCAGTTCCGGACTGAACGAGGCTTTCTTT	CASSSGLNEAFF
.	TRBV4-3	.	TRBJ1-1	TGCGCCAGCAGCCAAGATAGGATGGTAGCTGAAGCTTTCTTT	CASSQDRMVAEAFF